This T cell receptor beta chain appears in the sequencing data of a study of hypomethylating agent response in myelodysplastic syndrome (dated by TCRdb to the early 2020s). As for the study more broadly: The hypomethylating agents azacitidine (about 70% of the 11) or decitabine (3 of 11) were used to treat the patients. The cohort included about 10 male and 2 female myelodysplastic syndrome patients. Patients had a mean age of approximately 69 +/- 5.7 years, and a diploid cytogenetic profile was the most common. The most frequent mutation was TET2, found in 5 of 11 patients. About five patients did not respond, whereas roughly 6 responded with either complete response or hematologic improvement. Response was defined as complete response or hematologic improvement, and patients who met neither criterion were classified as non-responders.

The library was produced with the immunoSEQ multiplex PCR assay. Survey resolution was used, with two replicates of around 200 ng each, totaling roughly 400 ng of DNA per sample. The hsTCRB kit detected rearranged TCRB sequences in genomic DNA using multiplex PCR primers targeting V and J genes. The CDR3 region was amplified in a first PCR of roughly 33 cycles using the QIAGEN Multiplex PCR Kit. Sample barcodes and Illumina adapters were added to each replicate in a roughly 8-cycle second PCR. Quantification of the pooled libraries was done with a QuantStudio 6 and the KAPA library quantification kit. Approximately 14 pM of pooled libraries were sequenced on an Illumina MiSeq with 156-cycle single-end reads and a 15-cycle index read. In the paper's pipeline: VDJdb annotation flagged 1.5% to 2% of 168,753 unique clonotypes as previously reported viral-epitope-specific. Raw reads were processed by the immunoSEQ Data Assistant and immunoSEQ Analyzer into normalized, annotated TCRB repertoires. Clonotypes were analyzed with the immunarch R package version 0.6.5 and BioAnalyzer. Before richness was estimated, every repertoire was downsampled to the clone count of the smallest repertoire. Clonotypes were sorted into expanded, contracted or novel categories with Fisher's exact tests, where novel meant the clonotype had zero frequency before treatment. GLIPH2 clustered significantly changed CDR3 beta sequences using simulation_depth=1000 and kmer_min_depth=3, excluding CDR3s shorter than five residues. TCRdb took this table from immuneACCESS and kept in-frame rearrangements with V and J called. Such tables lack part of the clones; where checked against another copy, unresolved V genes explain under half of the gap, and the rest is unexplained. V and J calls and clone size follow that table, whereas D and trimming were derived from the DNA. Across this sample there are about 10,000 clones, with about 83% seen only once. Of the sample, roughly 4% falls within the top ten clones.

Bulk bone marrow was analyzed, and T-cell subsets were not sorted. TCR beta CDR3 regions were immunosequenced from bone marrow of about a dozen myelodysplastic syndrome patients before and after hypomethylating agent therapy. To track the repertoire longitudinally, every patient provided one baseline bone marrow along with two to three bone marrows taken at different post-treatment timepoints. Whole bone marrow served as the source for genomic DNA extraction, with DNA quality checked using TapeStation, NanoDrop OneC and PicoGreen assays. This clone occurred a few times. The antigen it binds to is not known. No base-level quality is on record; no much larger clone is a single base apart. Relative to germline, V is missing 0 bases and J is missing 4 bases, with 2 bases of the junction outside any gene match. The cysteine opens and the phenylalanine closes a CDR3 of 15 amino acids. The DNA shown is the 45-base CDR3, in frame from base 1. CDR1 SGHNT and CDR2 YYREEE were looked up in the germline V gene (reference sequence).

The full study reports these points: The shared GLIPH2 clusters might recognize novel MDS antigens, but this possibility was not confirmed and requires experimental validation. Responders more often showed novel clonotypes emerging, while non-responders displayed more contracted clonotypes after treatment. After treatment with a hypomethylating agent, no significant changes in richness, rarefaction diversity or clonality were seen, whether all patients were considered together or each response group separately. Because the healthy control donors and the MDS patients were not matched by age, the comparison between MDS and healthy samples could have been affected. Only about 10 patients were analyzed, making the cohort small.

The chain employs TRBV5-4 and TRBJ2-5; TRBD1 lines up with 11 middle nucleotides. The material was bone marrow, obtained before or after starting hypomethylating agent treatment for myelodysplastic syndrome (not recorded which). The clonotype originates from a human donor with myelodysplastic syndrome. The CDR3 reads as follows: CASSLGDRGRETQYF. The DNA is TGTGCCAGCAGCTTGGGGGACAGGGGGAGAGAGACCCAGTACTTC.